What follows are 23 T cell receptor beta chains derived from one specimen sequenced in a study of cytomegalovirus exposure and HLA in healthy donors. Primers: 60 Vbeta forward and 13 Jbeta reverse. The protocol was immunoSEQ multiplex PCR, while the TCRdb copy is restricted to in-frame clones and leaves out a portion. This table has roughly 49,000 clones, approximately 85% appearing once. Material for sequencing was PBMCs. The receptors originated from a boy aged 10-17 years in good health and CMV-seropositive.

The chain joins TRBV5-1 to TRBJ1-6, with D possibly matching TRBD1 (6 bases). V was cut by 0 bases and J by 1 base, with 8 bases left in between. Germline assignment: CDR1 SGHRS and CDR2 YFSETQ. The CDR3 is made up of 16 amino acids. In DNA form, the CDR3 reads TGCGCCAGCAGCTTGGGAGGGGGATCCTATAATTCACCCCTCCACTTT. Protein: CASSLGGGSYNSPLHF. Complete variable domain (other parts from reference TRBV5-1 and TRBJ1-6): KAGVTQTPRYLIKTRGQQVTLSCSPISGHRSVSWYQQTPGQGLQFLFEYFSETQRNKGNFPGRFSGRQFSNSRSEMNVSTLELGDSALYLCASSLGGGSYNSPLHFGNGTRLTVT.

The J gene is TRBJ2-5, the V gene TRBV7-9, with 7 nucleotides matching TRBD2. The closer fit of TRBJ2-7 to the DNA end suggests the J call may be wrong. The V gene's germline CDR1 is SEHNR and CDR2 FQNEAQ (reference sequence). This CDR3 is 12 amino acids long. Here the CDR3 reads CASSPGGFEQYF. CDR3 bases: TGTGCCAGCAGCCCCGGGGGGTTCGAGCAGTACTTC.

V is TRBV9 and J is TRBJ2-5; 7 positions match TRBD2. V gave up 4 bases and J gave up 4 bases; unmatched junction bases: 4. Per the germline V gene, CDR1 is SGDLS and CDR2 is YYNGEE. CDR3 length: 13 residues. The CDR3 nucleotides are TGTGCCAGCAGCCCGGGGGGAGGAGAGACCCAGTACTTC. This translates into CASSPGGGETQYF.

The table lists this clone with a few counts. V and J are TRBV2 and TRBJ1-1, with D uncertain. Trimming stripped 6 bases from V and 5 bases from J, with 13 bases between. Germline assignment: CDR1 SNHLY and CDR2 FYNNEI. This CDR3 comprises 13 residues. In DNA form, the CDR3 reads TGTGCCAGCAGGGGAGGTCTGCGGACTGAAGCTTTCTTT. It translates to CASRGGLRTEAFF. The full variable domain, completed using reference TRBV2 and TRBJ1-1, is EPEVTQTPSHQVTQMGQEVILRCVPISNHLYFYWYRQILGQKVEFLVSFYNNEISEKSEIFDDQFSVERPDGSNFTLKIRSTKLEDSAMYFCASRGGLRTEAFFGQGTRLTVV.

The J gene is TRBJ2-3, the V gene TRBV7-9, with D possibly matching TRBD2 (6 bases). V dropped 1 base and J dropped 3 bases, with 23 bases sitting between them. The CDR3 length is 19 residues. The V gene's germline CDR1 is SEHNR and CDR2 FQNEAQ (reference sequence). The chain's CDR3 is CASSLGPLPTSPETDTQYF. The CDR3 DNA is TGTGCCAGCAGCTTAGGACCACTCCCCACTAGCCCGGAGACAGATACGCAGTATTTT.

The chain carries TRBV7-9 and TRBJ2-1; D not resolved. The V gene lost 5 bases and the J gene lost 7 bases, with 12 bases spanning the gap. The germline V gene encodes CDR1 SEHNR and CDR2 FQNEAQ (reference sequence). CDR3 size: 13 residues. CDR3 in amino acids: CASSHGLFNEQFF. CDR3 DNA sequence: TGTGCCAGCAGCCACGGGTTGTTTAATGAGCAGTTCTTC.

The rearrangement joins TRBV7-9 to TRBJ1-3; D possibly corresponds to TRBD1 (6 bases). The CDR3 loop spans 16 amino acids. CDR1 is SEHNR and CDR2 is FQNEAQ in the germline V gene (reference sequence). Trimming took 4 bases from V and 2 from J, leaving 15 bases between them. The CDR3 DNA follows: TGTGCCAGCAGCTCAGAACAGGGCAACCCTGGAAACACCATATATTTT. It codes for CASSSEQGNPGNTIYF.

V gene TRBV7-2 combines with J gene TRBJ2-2; 9 positions agree with TRBD2. J was trimmed by 5 bases and V by 5 bases; bases with no gene match: 9. Germline CDR1 SGHTA, CDR2 FQGNSA. The length of the CDR3 is 16 residues. The DNA of the CDR3 is TGTGCCAGCAGCCCCCAGGAGCGGGGGGATACCGGGGAGCTGTTTTTT. Translated: CASSPQERGDTGELFF. Full variable domain (rest looked up from reference TRBV7-2 and TRBJ2-2): GAGVSQSPSNKVTEKGKDVELRCDPISGHTALYWYRQSLGQGLEFLIYFQGNSAPDKSGLPSDRFSAERTGGSVSTLTIQRTQQEDSAVYLCASSPQERGDTGELFFGEGSRLTVL.

In its sample, this clone was seen a few times. This chain joins TRBV5-4 and TRBJ2-3; no clear D gene. CDR1 SGHNT and CDR2 YYREEE come from the germline V gene (reference sequence). The CDR3 covers 12 residues. V was pared by 1 base and J by 4 bases, with 4 bases between. The CDR3 bases are TGTGCCAGCAGCTTGTCGGCAGATACGCAGTATTTT. Protein: CASSLSADTQYF.

This chain links TRBV19 with TRBJ1-2; 10 positions match TRBD1. Germline values: CDR1 LNHDA, CDR2 SQIVND (reference sequence). V was pared by 3 bases and J by 4 bases, with 2 bases of the junction left unmatched. The CDR3 has 14 amino acids. CDR3 DNA sequence: TGTGCCAGTAGTATGACAGGGGGCAGCTATGGCTACACCTTC. This encodes CASSMTGGSYGYTF.

The rearrangement joins TRBV4-1 to TRBJ1-1; the D is unclear. This CDR3 is built from 16 residues. The ends were cut back, 2 bases at V and 2 bases at J, with 15 bases in the middle. CDR1 and CDR2 (germline): MGHRA, YSYEKL. As DNA, the CDR3 is TGCGCCAGCAGCCAATGGGCCAAGACATTCAACACTGAAGCTTTCTTT. Translation gives CASSQWAKTFNTEAFF.

This sequence joins TRBV13 and TRBJ1-1, with D possibly being TRBD1 (5 bases). The CDR3 loop spans 15 amino acids. Per germline, CDR1 PRHDT and CDR2 FYEKMQ (reference sequence). Trimming cost V 3 bases and J 1 base, with 12 bases left between them. CDR3 sequence reads: CASSFGRGGNTEAFF. The CDR3 DNA reads as TGTGCCAGCAGCTTCGGGCGGGGGGGGAACACTGAAGCTTTCTTT.

Remarks on this clone: One end of the junction fails to match germline, which may point to a read error. J is TRBJ2-1 and V is TRBV7-7, with TRBD1 matching over 8 bases. The CDR3 extends over 15 amino acids. The germline V gene has CDR1 SSHAT and CDR2 FNYEAQ (reference sequence). The CDR3 is CASSSGTGSYNEQFF. In DNA, the CDR3 is TGTGCTAGCAGCTCCGGGACAGGCTCCTACAATGAGCAGTTCTTC.

The V and J genes are TRBV5-8 and TRBJ2-1, with D tentatively TRBD2 (5 bases). Germline V gene lookup returns CDR1 SGHTS and CDR2 YDEGEE. V was cut by 6 bases and J by 10 bases, with 11 bases left in between. The CDR3 has 11 residues. The CDR3 sequence is CASNRGGEQFF. CDR3 sequence (DNA): TGTGCCAGCAACCGGGGTGGCGAGCAGTTCTTC.

The chain couples TRBV2 to TRBJ2-6; 8 bases match TRBD1. Trimming cost V 1 base and J 4 bases; bases outside gene matches: 6. Germline V gives CDR1 SNHLY, CDR2 FYNNEI. This CDR3 region has 17 residues. The CDR3: CASSEETGVLGANVLTF. In DNA, the CDR3 is TGTGCCAGCAGTGAAGAGACAGGGGTATTGGGGGCCAACGTCCTGACTTTC.

This clone was recorded once. The gene calls are TRBV19 and TRBJ2-5; 7 bases are a match to TRBD2. Germline CDR1 and CDR2: LNHDA and SQIVND (reference sequence). The junction had 13 bases not matched to a gene; V was cut back by 4 bases and J by 2 bases. The CDR3 totals 17 residues. CDR3 protein: CASSKSKRTRGQETQYF. The CDR3 bases are TGTGCCAGTAGTAAAAGTAAGAGGACTAGAGGTCAAGAGACCCAGTACTTC.

The chain carries TRBV29-1 and TRBJ1-1; no reliable D call. The germline V and J ends were trimmed by 6 bases and 4 bases, with 15 bases remaining between them. The CDR3 is 13 residues long. The germline V gene has CDR1 SQVTM and CDR2 ANQGSEA. The CDR3 DNA reads as TGCAGCGTCGGAGGTAGGTTCGGCACTGAAGCTTTCTTT. It is translated as CSVGGRFGTEAFF.

V and J are TRBV5-1 and TRBJ2-6, with unresolved D. Deletions cut 4 bases from V and 1 base from J, with 9 bases between. This CDR3 region has 15 residues. In germline, CDR1 is SGHRS, CDR2 YFSETQ. This CDR3 is CASSVAVSGANVLTF. The DNA for the CDR3 is TGCGCCAGCAGCGTGGCAGTATCTGGGGCCAACGTCCTGACTTTC. Based on the CDR3 plus reference TRBV5-1 and TRBJ2-6, the full variable domain is KAGVTQTPRYLIKTRGQQVTLSCSPISGHRSVSWYQQTPGQGLQFLFEYFSETQRNKGNFPGRFSGRQFSNSRSEMNVSTLELGDSALYLCASSVAVSGANVLTFGAGSRLTVL.

This clone was seen a handful of times. This chain uses TRBV27 with TRBJ1-5; no definite D call. Germline CDR1 and CDR2: MNHEY and SMNVEV (reference sequence). Trimming took 5 bases from V and 2 from J, leaving 4 bases between them. CDR3 length: 12 amino acids. The CDR3 loop is CASSSGNQPQHF. In nucleotides, the CDR3 is TGTGCCAGCAGTAGCGGCAATCAGCCCCAGCATTTT.

The V and J genes are TRBV12-2 and TRBJ2-5; the listed D gene, TRBD1, was not tested against the DNA. The J call may be in error: the DNA end matches TRBJ2-7 better. TRBV12-2 counts as a pseudogene. The CDR3 runs 17 residues. The chain's CDR3 is CASRLRFKGQGSYEQYF. CDR3 in DNA: TGTGCAAGTCGCCTAAGATTCAAGGGACAGGGGTCCTACGAGCAGTACTTC.

This chain links TRBV7-6 with TRBJ2-1, with D hard to call. The CDR3 has 12 residues. CDR1 and CDR2 from the germline V gene are SGHVS and FNYEAQ. The V and J ends lost 0 bases and 7 bases respectively, with 4 bases between them. The chain's CDR3 is CASSLALNEQFF. The CDR3, as DNA: TGTGCCAGCAGCTTAGCCCTTAATGAGCAGTTCTTC. The complete variable domain, with remaining parts taken from reference TRBV7-6 and TRBJ2-1, reads GAGVSQSPRYKVTKRGQDVALRCDPISGHVSLYWYRQALGQGPEFLTYFNYEAQQDKSGLPNDRFSAERPEGSISTLTIQRTEQRDSAMYRCASSLALNEQFFGPGTRLTVL.

V usage is TRBV6-5 and J usage is TRBJ1-1; 8 positions match TRBD1. With 7 bases clipped from V and 5 bases from J, the junction kept 6 bases outside the gene matches. Germline CDR1 MNHEY, CDR2 SVGAGI. This CDR3 region has 13 residues. Here the CDR3 reads CASNIYRGTEAFF. The DNA of the CDR3 is TGTGCCAGCAACATTTACAGGGGGACTGAAGCTTTCTTT.

This sequence joins TRBV6-5 and TRBJ1-5; D is unclear. CDR3 length: 14 amino acids. Trimming took off 4 bases at V and 2 bases at J, with 9 bases between the two ends. In germline, CDR1 is MNHEY, CDR2 SVGAGI. The CDR3 DNA is TGTGCCAGCAGTTCTACCCGTGGCAATCAGCCCCAGCATTTT. As protein: CASSSTRGNQPQHF.